The text below deals with one T cell receptor beta chain. Its antigen is currently unknown. This specimen belongs to a study of PD-1 blockade in classical Hodgkin lymphoma. The wider study: Nivolumab was given intravenously to patients at 3 mg/kg every 2 weeks.

The CDR3 loop spans 13 amino acids. The V gene's germline CDR1 is SGDLS and CDR2 YYNGEE. The V gene lost 4 bases and the J gene lost 6 bases, with 10 bases spanning the gap. Findings and caveats of the study: There remain no defined causes for the repertoire differences, which possibly reflect disease activity or prior therapy. Those achieving complete response showed baseline diversity like newly diagnosed patients. Diminished baseline TCR diversity has been reported in newly diagnosed patients relative to healthy donors.

Every single patient, without exception, relapsed after autologous stem cell transplantation, and brentuximab vedotin exposure varied. Assay used: immunoSEQ multiplex PCR; TCRdb lists only in-frame clones, some missing. This table has 95,000 to 100,000 clones, around 88% appearing once. This material consisted of peripheral blood mononuclear cells (PBMCs), taken before the second cycle of nivolumab. This receptor was identified in a human donor with classical Hodgkin lymphoma. The chain uses TRBV9 and TRBJ2-2; D not certain. As DNA, the CDR3 is TGTGCCAGCAGCCGTGAGGTCTCCGGGGAGCTGTTTTTT. Encoded protein: CASSREVSGELFF.